The TCR beta chain described here comes from a study of blood T cell repertoires in COVID-19. As for the study in general: Acute-phase and convalescent COVID-19 samples originated in the United States, Italy and Spain. The cDNA or gDNA used as material had been derived from T cells, B-cell-depleted T cells, or PBMCs.

Sequencing was performed with immunoSEQ multiplex PCR; in TCRdb, only in-frame clones are kept and a portion is missing. The table records just under 85,000 clones, 65% to 85% of them present only once. The germline CDR1 and CDR2 sequences are MNHEY and SVGAGI. Trimming removed 6 bases at V and 0 bases at J, with 11 bases between. The CDR3 has 15 amino acids. Sequenced sample: peripheral blood. The clonotype originates from a woman of 80 years or more with acute or convalescent COVID-19. V is TRBV6-5 and J is TRBJ2-2, with a tentative D call TRBD1 (6 bases). The CDR3 sequence is CASSRDNPNTGELFF. For the CDR3, the DNA is TGTGCCAGCAGCAGGGACAACCCGAACACCGGGGAGCTGTTTTTT.